This TCR beta chain came from a study of blood T cell repertoires in COVID-19. On the study more broadly: COVID-19 samples, acute and convalescent, were from the United States, Italy and Spain. PBMCs, B-cell-depleted T cells, or T cells were the source of the cDNA or gDNA that made up the material.

As originally analysed: Nucleated cell number was recorded as an estimate derived from reference gene primer amplification. Measured with immunoSEQ multiplex PCR; TCRdb has only the in-frame clones, and not every one. That table gives V, J and clone size, and the DNA gave D and trimming. The repertoire includes about 220,000 clones, around 80% of them detected once, and about 5.1% sits in the top ten. In this sample, this clone turned up a few times. Germline V gene lookup returns CDR1 MNHEY and CDR2 SVGAGI. The CDR3 is made up of 13 amino acids. V was clipped by 8 bases and J by 6 bases; unmatched bases: 8.

The chain couples TRBV6-5 to TRBJ1-2; 8 nucleotides align to TRBD1. The TCR originated in a woman in her sixties or seventies who had recovered from COVID-19. Input material: peripheral blood. This chain's CDR3 is CASLRQGLNGYTF. CDR3 nucleotides: TGTGCCAGCCTTAGACAGGGGCTGAATGGCTACACCTTC.